Reported below is one T cell receptor (beta chain). Germline lookup yields CDR1 MNHEY and CDR2 SMNVEV (reference sequence). This CDR3 is built from 16 residues. Between the trimmed V and J ends, which lost 6 bases and 1 base, there was a span of 15 bases. The data originate from a study of shared clonotypes between healthy human individuals. On the study more broadly: For every donor, three CD4 naive, three CD4 memory, two CD8 naive and one CD8 memory plates were used.

Sequencing was performed with immunoSEQ multiplex PCR; in TCRdb, only in-frame clones are kept and a portion is missing. This sample has 550,000 to 850,000 clones, with 72% found just once. From CD4+ cells came CD45RA+ naive and CD45RA-negative memory subsets. The sequenced sample consisted of memory CD4+ T cells sorted from blood. The subset: CD45RA-negative fraction. The chain has TRBV27 and TRBJ1-4; D is ambiguous. The receptor's source is a young woman in good health. In DNA form, the CDR3 reads TGTGCCAGCAGGGAAAGTGGGTTGGGAACTAATGAAAAACTGTTTTTT. Its protein is CASRESGLGTNEKLFF.